This TCR beta chain derives from a study of vaccination and CD4 T cells after COVID-19. Details on this clonotype: Its antigen remains unknown.

Researchers used the Oncomine TCR Beta short-read assay to sequence DNA from cultured CD4+ T cells. After culture, CD4+ T cells served as the source for genomic DNA extraction. Via MiXCR, TCRdb re-called the PCR reads, giving one row per CDR3 protein. The sample holds about 2,700 distinct CDR3 sequences, about 22% seen once. Treatment here: approximately nine-day PBMC culture with coronavirus spike peptide pools or control peptides (ViraFEST assay). Sequenced: CD4+ T cells from blood, cultured in vitro. The TCR comes from a human donor who had recovered from COVID-19.

CDR3 sequence (DNA): TGTGCCAGCAGCGAGGGACGAAGCACAGATACGCAGTATTTT. It specifies CASSEGRSTDTQYF. The chain is built from TRBV5-4 and TRBJ2-3, with D possibly called TRBD1 or TRBD2 (5 bases each). Germline V lookup: CDR1 SGHNT, CDR2 YYREEE (reference sequence). V was trimmed by 4 bases and J by 0 bases, leaving 9 bases between them. The CDR3 is made up of 14 amino acids.